This record looks at one T cell receptor (beta chain) sequence and its context. Antigen unknown. The data derive from a study of shared clonotypes between healthy human individuals. In the study overall: Plates per donor: three CD4 naive, three CD4 memory, two CD8 naive, one CD8 memory.

General study results and limits: Sharing across four donors was highest in naive CD4 (approximately 5%) and lowest in memory CD8 (roughly 0.4%).

The protocol was immunoSEQ multiplex PCR, while the TCRdb copy is restricted to in-frame clones and leaves out a portion. The repertoire holds 850,000 to 1,100,000 clones, with roughly 77% as singletons. Looked up from germline, CDR1 is MNHNS and CDR2 is SASEGT. This CDR3 comprises 14 residues. V was shortened by 7 bases and J by 8 bases, with 20 bases between the two germline ends. The chain joins TRBV6-1 to TRBJ1-2, with a tentative D call TRBD1 (6 bases). Specimen: memory CD4+ T cells from PBMCs. The subset is: CD45RA-negative fraction. This sequence was found in a man younger than 30 in good health. Some clones in this sample may be carry-over from other donors' samples. The CDR3, as DNA: TGTGCCAGCACCCCTTCGACAGGTGCATGGGGCTACACCTTC. This encodes CASTPSTGAWGYTF.